This TCR beta chain was recovered during a study of CXCR3-negative and CXCR3-positive naive CD8 T cells. Notes on the study in general: Comparison of naive CXCR3-negative and CXCR3-positive cells revealed similar TRBV-TRBJ usage, while memory cells differed.

Germline assignment: CDR1 MNHEY and CDR2 SVGEGT. The CDR3 is 13 residues long. Worth noting for this clonotype: The antigen is undetermined.

The method, 5' RACE with UMI labels, was used to prepare the TRB cDNA libraries. Reprocessing the 5' RACE reads, TCRdb reports a single entry for every CDR3 protein and omits DNA. The sample yields about 40,000 distinct CDR3 sequences, of which the top ten take up approximately 1.9%. Sequences were obtained from naive CXCR3- CD8+ T cells from blood. Indicated subset: CD45RO-CCR7+CD27+CD95- naive CD8+ T cells lacking CXCR3 (TNR3-). The clonotype originates from a human donor in good health. Some clones in this sample may be carry-over from other donors' samples. V and J are TRBV6-2 or TRBV6-3 and TRBJ1-5. CDR3: CASSYSYGQPQHF.